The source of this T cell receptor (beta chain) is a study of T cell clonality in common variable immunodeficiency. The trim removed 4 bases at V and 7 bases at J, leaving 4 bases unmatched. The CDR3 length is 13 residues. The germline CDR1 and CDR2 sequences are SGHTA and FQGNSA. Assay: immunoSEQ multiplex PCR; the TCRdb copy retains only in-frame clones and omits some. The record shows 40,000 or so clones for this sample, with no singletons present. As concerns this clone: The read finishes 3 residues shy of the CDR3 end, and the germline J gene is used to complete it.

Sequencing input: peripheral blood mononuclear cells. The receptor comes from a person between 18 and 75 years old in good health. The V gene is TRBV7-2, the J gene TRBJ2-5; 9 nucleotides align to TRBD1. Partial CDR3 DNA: TGTGCCAGCAGCTGGGACAGGGCCCCGACC. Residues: CASSWDRAPT. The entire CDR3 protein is CASSWDRAPTQYF. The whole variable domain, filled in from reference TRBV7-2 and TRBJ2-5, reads GAGVSQSPSNKVTEKGKDVELRCDPISGHTALYWYRQSLGQGLEFLIYFQGNSAPDKSGLPSDRFSAERTGGSVSTLTIQRTQQEDSAVYLCASSWDRAPTQYFGPGTRLLVL.